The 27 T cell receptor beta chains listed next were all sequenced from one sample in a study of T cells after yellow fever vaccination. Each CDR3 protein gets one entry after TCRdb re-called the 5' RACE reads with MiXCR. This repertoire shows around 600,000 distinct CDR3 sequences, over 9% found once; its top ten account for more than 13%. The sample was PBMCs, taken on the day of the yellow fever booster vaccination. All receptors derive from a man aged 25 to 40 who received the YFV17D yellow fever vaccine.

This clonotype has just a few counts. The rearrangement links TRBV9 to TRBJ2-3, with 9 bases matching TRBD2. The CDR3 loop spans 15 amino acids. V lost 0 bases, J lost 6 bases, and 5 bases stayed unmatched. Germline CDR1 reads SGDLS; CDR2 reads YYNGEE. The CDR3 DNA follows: TGTGCCAGCAGCGTAGAGGGACTAGCTCAGGATACGCAGTATTTT. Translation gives CASSVEGLAQDTQYF.

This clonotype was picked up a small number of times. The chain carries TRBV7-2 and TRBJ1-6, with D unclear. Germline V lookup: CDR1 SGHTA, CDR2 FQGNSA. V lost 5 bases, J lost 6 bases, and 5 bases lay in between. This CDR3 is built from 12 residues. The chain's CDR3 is CASSPFNSPLHF. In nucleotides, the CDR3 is TGTGCCAGCAGCCCATTTAATTCACCCCTCCACTTT.

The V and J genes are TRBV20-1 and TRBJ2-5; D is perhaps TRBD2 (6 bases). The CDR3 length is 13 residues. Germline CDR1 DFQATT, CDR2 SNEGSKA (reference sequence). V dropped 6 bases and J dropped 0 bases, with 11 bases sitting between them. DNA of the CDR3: TGCAGTGCCCGGCTAGCGAACCAAGAGACCCAGTACTTC. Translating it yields CSARLANQETQYF.

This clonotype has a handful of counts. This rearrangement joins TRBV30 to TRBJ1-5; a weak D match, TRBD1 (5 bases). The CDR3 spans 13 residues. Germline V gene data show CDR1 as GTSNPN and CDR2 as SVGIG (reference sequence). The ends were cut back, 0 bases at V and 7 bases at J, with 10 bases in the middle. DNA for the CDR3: TGTGCCTGGAGTGTACAGGAAGAACAGCCCCAGCATTTT. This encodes CAWSVQEEQPQHF.

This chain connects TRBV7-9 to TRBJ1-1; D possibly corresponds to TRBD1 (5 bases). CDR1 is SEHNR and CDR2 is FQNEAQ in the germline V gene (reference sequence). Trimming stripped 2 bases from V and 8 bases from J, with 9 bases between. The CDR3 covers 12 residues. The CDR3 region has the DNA TGTGCCAGCAGCTTAATAGGGGAAGAAGCTTTCTTT. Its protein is CASSLIGEEAFF.

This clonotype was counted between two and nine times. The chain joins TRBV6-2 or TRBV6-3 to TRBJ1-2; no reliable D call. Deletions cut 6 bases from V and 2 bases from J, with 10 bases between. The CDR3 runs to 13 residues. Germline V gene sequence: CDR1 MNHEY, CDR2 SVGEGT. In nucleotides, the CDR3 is TGTGCCAGCAGCCATGGTCACAACTATGGCTACACCTTC. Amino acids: CASSHGHNYGYTF.

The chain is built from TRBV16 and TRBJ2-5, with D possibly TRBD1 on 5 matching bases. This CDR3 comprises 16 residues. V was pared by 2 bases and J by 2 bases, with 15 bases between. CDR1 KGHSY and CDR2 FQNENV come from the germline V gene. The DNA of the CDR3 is TGTGCCAGCAGCCAACCAGGGCGAGGAAAACAAGAGACCCAGTACTTC. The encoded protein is CASSQPGRGKQETQYF.

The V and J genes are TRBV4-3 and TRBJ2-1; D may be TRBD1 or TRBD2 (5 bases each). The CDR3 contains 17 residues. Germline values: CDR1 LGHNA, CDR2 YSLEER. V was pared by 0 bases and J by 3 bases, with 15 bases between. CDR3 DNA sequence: TGCGCCAGCAGCCAAGAAGGGGTCCCCCGGGGCTACAATGAGCAGTTCTTC. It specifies CASSQEGVPRGYNEQFF.

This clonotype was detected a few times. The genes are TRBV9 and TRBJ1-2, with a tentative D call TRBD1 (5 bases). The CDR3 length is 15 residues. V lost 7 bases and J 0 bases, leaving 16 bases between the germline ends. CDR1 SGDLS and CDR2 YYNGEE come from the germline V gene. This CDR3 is CASGSLGVANYGYTF. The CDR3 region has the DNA TGTGCCAGCGGATCCCTAGGGGTTGCTAACTATGGCTACACCTTC.

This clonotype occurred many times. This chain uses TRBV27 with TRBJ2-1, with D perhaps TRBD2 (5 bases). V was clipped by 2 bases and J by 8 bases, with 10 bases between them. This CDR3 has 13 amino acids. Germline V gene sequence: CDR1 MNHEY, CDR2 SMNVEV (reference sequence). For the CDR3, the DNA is TGTGCCAGCAGTTTAACTTCGGGGTATGAGCAGTTCTTC. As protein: CASSLTSGYEQFF.

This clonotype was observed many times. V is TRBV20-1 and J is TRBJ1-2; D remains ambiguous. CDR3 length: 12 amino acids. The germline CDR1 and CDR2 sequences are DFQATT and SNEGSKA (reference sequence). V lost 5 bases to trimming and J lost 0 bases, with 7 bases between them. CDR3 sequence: CSAWDPNYGYTF. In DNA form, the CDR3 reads TGCAGTGCTTGGGATCCTAACTATGGCTACACCTTC.

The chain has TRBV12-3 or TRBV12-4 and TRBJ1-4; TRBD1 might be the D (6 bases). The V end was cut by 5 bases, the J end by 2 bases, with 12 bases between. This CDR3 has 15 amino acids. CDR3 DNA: TGTGCCAGCAGTCCCGGGGGGGCTACTAATGAAAAACTGTTTTTT. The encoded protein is CASSPGGATNEKLFF.

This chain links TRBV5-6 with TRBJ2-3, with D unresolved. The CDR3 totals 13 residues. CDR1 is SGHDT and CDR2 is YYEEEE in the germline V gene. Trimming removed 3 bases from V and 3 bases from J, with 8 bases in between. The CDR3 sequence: CASSSRRTDTQYF. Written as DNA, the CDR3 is TGTGCCAGCAGCTCCCGCAGGACAGATACGCAGTATTTT.

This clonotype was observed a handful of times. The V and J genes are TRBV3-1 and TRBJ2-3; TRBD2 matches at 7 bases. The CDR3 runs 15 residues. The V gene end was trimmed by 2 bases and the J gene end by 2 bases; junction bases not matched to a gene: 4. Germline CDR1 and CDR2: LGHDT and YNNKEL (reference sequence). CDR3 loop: CASSQSSGYTDTQYF. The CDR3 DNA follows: TGTGCCAGCAGCCAATCTAGCGGTTACACAGATACGCAGTATTTT.

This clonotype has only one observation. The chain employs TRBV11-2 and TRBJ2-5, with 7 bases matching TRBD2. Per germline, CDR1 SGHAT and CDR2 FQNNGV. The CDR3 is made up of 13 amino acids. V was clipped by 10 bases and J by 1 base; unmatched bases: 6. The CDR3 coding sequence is TGTGCCAACTCAGTAGCGGGCCAAGAGACCCAGTACTTC. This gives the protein CANSVAGQETQYF. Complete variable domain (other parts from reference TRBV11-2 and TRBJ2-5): EAGVAQSPRYKIIEKRQSVAFWCNPISGHATLYWYQQILGQGPKLLIQFQNNGVVDDSQLPKDRFSAERLKGVDSTLKIQPAKLEDSAVYLCANSVAGQETQYFGPGTRLLVL.

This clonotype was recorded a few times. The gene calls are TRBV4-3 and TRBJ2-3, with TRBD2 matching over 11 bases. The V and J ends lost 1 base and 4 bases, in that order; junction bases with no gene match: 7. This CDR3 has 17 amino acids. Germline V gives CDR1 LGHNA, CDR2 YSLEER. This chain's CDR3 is CASSQAMTSGMSDTQYF. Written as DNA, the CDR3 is TGCGCCAGCAGCCAAGCTATGACTAGCGGGATGTCAGATACGCAGTATTTT.

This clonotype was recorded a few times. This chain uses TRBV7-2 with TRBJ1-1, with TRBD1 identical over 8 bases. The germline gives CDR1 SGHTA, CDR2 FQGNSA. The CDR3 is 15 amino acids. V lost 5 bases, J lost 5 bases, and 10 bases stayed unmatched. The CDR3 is CASSAQGASGTEAFF. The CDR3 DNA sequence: TGTGCCAGCAGCGCCCAGGGGGCGAGTGGTACTGAAGCTTTCTTT.

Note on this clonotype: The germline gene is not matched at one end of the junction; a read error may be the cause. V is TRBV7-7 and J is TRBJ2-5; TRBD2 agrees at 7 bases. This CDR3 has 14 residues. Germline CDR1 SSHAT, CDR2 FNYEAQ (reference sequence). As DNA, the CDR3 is TGTGCTAGCAGCCCTCTCCCGGGGGGAGAGACCCAGTACTTC. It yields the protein CASSPLPGGETQYF. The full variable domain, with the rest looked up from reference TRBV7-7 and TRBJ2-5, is GAGVSQSPRYKVTKRGQDVTLRCDPISSHATLYWYQQALGQGPEFLTYFNYEAQPDKSGLPSDRFSAERPEGSISTLTIQRTEQRDSAMYRCASSPLPGGETQYFGPGTRLLVL.

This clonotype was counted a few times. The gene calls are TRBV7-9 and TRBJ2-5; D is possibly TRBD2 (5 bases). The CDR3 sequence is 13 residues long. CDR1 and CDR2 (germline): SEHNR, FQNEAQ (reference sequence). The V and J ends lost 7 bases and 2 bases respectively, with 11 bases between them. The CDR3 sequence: CASTPGSQETQYF. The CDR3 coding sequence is TGTGCCAGCACCCCGGGGAGTCAAGAGACCCAGTACTTC.

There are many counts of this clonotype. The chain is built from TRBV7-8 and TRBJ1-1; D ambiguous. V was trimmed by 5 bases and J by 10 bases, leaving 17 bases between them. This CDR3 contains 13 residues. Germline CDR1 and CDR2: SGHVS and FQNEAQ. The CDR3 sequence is CASSPGRSNAAFF. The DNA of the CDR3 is TGTGCCAGCAGCCCTGGACGGTCGAATGCAGCTTTCTTT. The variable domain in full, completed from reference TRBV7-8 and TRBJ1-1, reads GAGVSQSPRYKVAKRGQDVALRCDPISGHVSLFWYQQALGQGPEFLTYFQNEAQLDKSGLPSDRFFAERPEGSVSTLKIQRTQQEDSAVYLCASSPGRSNAAFFGQGTRLTVV.

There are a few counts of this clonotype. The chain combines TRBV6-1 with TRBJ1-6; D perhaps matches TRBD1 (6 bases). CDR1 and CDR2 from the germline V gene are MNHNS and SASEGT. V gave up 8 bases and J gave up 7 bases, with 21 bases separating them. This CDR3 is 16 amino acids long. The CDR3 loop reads CASRMEGGALNSPLHF. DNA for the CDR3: TGTGCCAGCCGCATGGAGGGGGGGGCGCTGAATTCACCCCTCCACTTT.

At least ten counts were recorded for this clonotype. CDR3 DNA sequence: TGCAGTGCCCGAGGGGGGAAGGCGAACACTGAAGCTTTCTTT. Protein sequence: CSARGGKANTEAFF. The chain joins TRBV20-1 to TRBJ1-1; the D gene is possibly TRBD1 (6 bases). The CDR3 totals 14 residues. Trimming pared 6 bases from V and 1 base from J, leaving 15 bases between. The germline V gene encodes CDR1 DFQATT and CDR2 SNEGSKA (reference sequence).

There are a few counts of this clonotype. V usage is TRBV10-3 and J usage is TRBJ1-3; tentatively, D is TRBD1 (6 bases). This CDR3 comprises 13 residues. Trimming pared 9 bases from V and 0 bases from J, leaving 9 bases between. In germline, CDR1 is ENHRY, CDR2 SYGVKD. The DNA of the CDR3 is TGTGCCATAGGACAGAACTCTGGAAACACCATATATTTT. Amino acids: CAIGQNSGNTIYF.

The CDR3 bases are TGTGCCAGCGGAGCGACAGGGTCTATATCGGGCTACACCTTC. It encodes CASGATGSISGYTF. The chain couples TRBV6-1 to TRBJ1-2; 7 bases map to TRBD1. CDR1 and CDR2 from the germline V gene are MNHNS and SASEGT. V shed 8 bases and J 8 bases; nucleotides not matched to a gene: 14. CDR3 length equals 14 residues.

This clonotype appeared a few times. CDR3: CASSQGQRGNTGELFF. The CDR3 DNA reads as TGTGCCAGCAGCCAGGGACAGCGAGGGAACACCGGGGAGCTGTTTTTT. The chain is built from TRBV3-1 and TRBJ2-2, with TRBD1 identical over 7 bases. Germline CDR1 and CDR2: LGHDT and YNNKEL (reference sequence). Trimming cost V 3 bases and J 1 base; bases outside gene matches: 5. The CDR3 runs 16 residues.

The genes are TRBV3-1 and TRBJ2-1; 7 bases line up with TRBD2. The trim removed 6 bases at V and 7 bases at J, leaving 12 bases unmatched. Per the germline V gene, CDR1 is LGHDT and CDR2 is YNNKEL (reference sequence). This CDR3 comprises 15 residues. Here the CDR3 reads CASRKSGEGWNEQFF. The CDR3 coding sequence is TGTGCCAGCAGGAAGAGTGGGGAGGGGTGGAATGAGCAGTTCTTC.

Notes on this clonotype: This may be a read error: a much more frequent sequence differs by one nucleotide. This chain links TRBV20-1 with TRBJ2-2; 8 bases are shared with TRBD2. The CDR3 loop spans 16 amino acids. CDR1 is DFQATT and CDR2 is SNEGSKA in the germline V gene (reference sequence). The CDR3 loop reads CSASGRAVRSTRELFF. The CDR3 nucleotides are TGCAGTGCTAGCGGGAGGGCTGTTAGGAGCACCCGGGAGCTGTTTTTT.